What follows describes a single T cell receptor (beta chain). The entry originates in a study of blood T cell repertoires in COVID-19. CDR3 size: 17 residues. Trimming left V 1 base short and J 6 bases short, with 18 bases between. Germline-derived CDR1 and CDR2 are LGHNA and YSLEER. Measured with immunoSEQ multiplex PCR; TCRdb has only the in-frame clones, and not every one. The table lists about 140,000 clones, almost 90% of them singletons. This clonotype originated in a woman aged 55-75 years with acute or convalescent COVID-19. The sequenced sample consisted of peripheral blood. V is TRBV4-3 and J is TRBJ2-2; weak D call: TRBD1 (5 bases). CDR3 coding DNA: TGCGCCAGCAGCCAAGTTTCCTACCCCAGGGCGGCCGGGGAGCTGTTTTTT. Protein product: CASSQVSYPRAAGELFF.